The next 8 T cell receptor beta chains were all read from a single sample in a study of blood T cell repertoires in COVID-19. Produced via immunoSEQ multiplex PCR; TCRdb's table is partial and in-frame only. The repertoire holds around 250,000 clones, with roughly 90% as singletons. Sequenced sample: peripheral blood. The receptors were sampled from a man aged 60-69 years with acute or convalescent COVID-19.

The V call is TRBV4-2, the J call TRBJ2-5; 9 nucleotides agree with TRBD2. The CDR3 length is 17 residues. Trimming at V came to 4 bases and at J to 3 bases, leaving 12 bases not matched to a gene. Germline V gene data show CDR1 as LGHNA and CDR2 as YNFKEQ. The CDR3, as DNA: TGTGCCAGCAGCCCCGATTGGGGCGGGAGGGCCGAAGAGACCCAGTACTTC. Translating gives CASSPDWGGRAEETQYF.

Written as DNA, the CDR3 is TGTGCCAGCAGCTTAGCGGGAGCGGCCGGGGAGCTGTTTTTT. Translation gives CASSLAGAAGELFF. The chain is built from TRBV5-4 and TRBJ2-2, with 8 bases fitting TRBD2. The CDR3 is 14 amino acids. Trimming took 2 bases from V and 6 from J; bases not matched to a gene: 3. Germline V gene sequence: CDR1 SGHNT, CDR2 YYREEE (reference sequence).

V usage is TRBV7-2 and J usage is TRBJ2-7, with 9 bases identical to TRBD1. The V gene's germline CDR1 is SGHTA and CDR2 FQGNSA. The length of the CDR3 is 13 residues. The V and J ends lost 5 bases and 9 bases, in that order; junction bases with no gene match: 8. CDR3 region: CASSPGQGRGQYF. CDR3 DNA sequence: TGTGCCAGCAGCCCGGGACAGGGTCGGGGGCAGTACTTC.

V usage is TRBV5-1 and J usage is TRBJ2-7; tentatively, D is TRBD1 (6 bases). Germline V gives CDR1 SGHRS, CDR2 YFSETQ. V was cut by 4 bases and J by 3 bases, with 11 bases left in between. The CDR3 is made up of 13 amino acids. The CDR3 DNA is TGCGCCAGCAGCATCCAACAGGGCTACGAGCAGTACTTC. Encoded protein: CASSIQQGYEQYF.

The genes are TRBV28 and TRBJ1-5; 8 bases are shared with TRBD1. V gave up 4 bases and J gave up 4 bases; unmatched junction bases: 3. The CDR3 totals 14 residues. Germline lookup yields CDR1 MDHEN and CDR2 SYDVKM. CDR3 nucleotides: TGTGCCAGCAGTTATCGGACAGGGAATCAGCCCCAGCATTTT. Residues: CASSYRTGNQPQHF.

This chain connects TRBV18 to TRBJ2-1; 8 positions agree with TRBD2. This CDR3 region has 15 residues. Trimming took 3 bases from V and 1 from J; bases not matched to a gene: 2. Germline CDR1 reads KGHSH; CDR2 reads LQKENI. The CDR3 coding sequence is TGTGCCAGCTCACCCGGGGGGGTTTCCTACAATGAGCAGTTCTTC. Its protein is CASSPGGVSYNEQFF. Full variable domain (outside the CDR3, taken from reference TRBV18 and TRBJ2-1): NAGVMQNPRHLVRRRGQEARLRCSPMKGHSHVYWYRQLPEEGLKFMVYLQKENIIDESGMPKERFSAEFPKEGPSILRIQQVVRGDSAAYFCASSPGGVSYNEQFFGPGTRLTVL.

DNA for the CDR3: TGTGCCAGCAGCTTAGCAGGAGTCCGTGAGCAGTTCTTC. It codes for CASSLAGVREQFF. This chain connects TRBV7-9 to TRBJ2-1; D remains unclear. Trimming removed 0 bases at V and 9 bases at J, with 9 bases between. This CDR3 spans 13 amino acids. Germline V CDR1 and CDR2: SEHNR, FQNEAQ (reference sequence).

The CDR3 sequence is CASSSPGILTNEKLFF. The CDR3 DNA is TGTGCCAGCAGTTCCCCAGGGATTTTAACTAATGAAAAACTGTTTTTT. V usage is TRBV28 and J usage is TRBJ1-4, with D tentatively TRBD1 (5 bases). The CDR3 covers 16 residues. The germline V gene has CDR1 MDHEN and CDR2 SYDVKM. The V end lost 4 bases, the J end lost 1 base, and 13 bases lay between the germline ends. Variable domain in full (rest from reference TRBV28 and TRBJ1-4): DVKVTQSSRYLVKRTGEKVFLECVQDMDHENMFWYRQDPGLGLRLIYFSYDVKMKEKGDIPEGYSVSREKKERFSLILESASTNQTSMYLCASSSPGILTNEKLFFGSGTQLSVL.